The next 22 T cell receptor beta chains were all read from a single sample in a study of T cells in localized non-small cell lung cancer. The data were produced by immunoSEQ multiplex PCR, yet TCRdb's version contains in-frame clones alone and is incomplete. Among about 25,000 clones listed, about 90% were seen once. The starting material was peripheral blood, obtained before any cancer treatment. These receptors all come from an older male donor with stage II squamous cell lung carcinoma.

J is TRBJ2-7 and V is TRBV10-3; TRBD2 aligns across 10 bases. Germline V gene lookup returns CDR1 ENHRY and CDR2 SYGVKD. The length of the CDR3 is 16 residues. V dropped 3 bases and J dropped 6; count of bases not matched to a gene: 11. DNA for the CDR3: TGTGCCATCAGTGACCCCCTAGCGGGGGCCCTCCGCGAGCAGTACTTC. Its protein product is CAISDPLAGALREQYF.

The chain links TRBV6-1 to TRBJ2-1; 14 nucleotides align to TRBD2. CDR3 length equals 15 residues. With V trimmed by 4 bases and J by 9 bases, 5 bases remained unmatched. The V gene's germline CDR1 is MNHNS and CDR2 SASEGT. Here the CDR3 DNA reads TGTGCCAGCAGTGGGAGACTAGCGGGGGGGCGTGAGCAGTTCTTC. Translated, it gives CASSGRLAGGREQFF.

This clone was observed once. V is TRBV6-1 and J is TRBJ2-4; 10 bases are a match to TRBD1. Germline V gene lookup returns CDR1 MNHNS and CDR2 SASEGT. V gave up 8 bases and J gave up 6 bases; unmatched junction bases: 1. The CDR3 covers 12 residues. The CDR3 spells CASGTGVNIQYF. CDR3 DNA sequence: TGTGCCAGCGGGACAGGGGTAAACATTCAGTACTTC.

The V gene is TRBV20-1, the J gene TRBJ2-1; the D gene is possibly TRBD1 (5 bases). The CDR3 sequence is 11 residues long. In germline, CDR1 is DFQATT, CDR2 SNEGSKA (reference sequence). Trimming took 8 bases from V and 8 from J, leaving 13 bases between them. The CDR3 is CSSSRVHEQFF. The CDR3 DNA follows: TGCAGTTCGAGCAGGGTCCATGAGCAGTTCTTC.

The genes are TRBV30 and TRBJ2-7, with D perhaps matching TRBD2 (5 bases). Germline V gene data show CDR1 as GTSNPN and CDR2 as SVGIG (reference sequence). Trimming left V 0 bases short and J 9 bases short, with 15 bases between. CDR3 length: 13 residues. This CDR3 reads CAWSVDSLLGQYF. The CDR3 DNA sequence: TGTGCCTGGAGTGTGGACTCGCTGCTGGGGCAGTACTTC.

By sample share, this clone is medium-sized. The chain couples TRBV9 to TRBJ1-1, with 8 bases identical to TRBD1. With V trimmed by 0 bases and J by 7 bases, 5 bases remained unmatched. There are 14 residues in the CDR3. The V gene's germline CDR1 is SGDLS and CDR2 YYNGEE. The CDR3 bases are TGTGCCAGCAGCGTAGGTCCGACAGGGGATGAAGCTTTCTTT. This encodes CASSVGPTGDEAFF.

The rearrangement links TRBV4-3 to TRBJ2-1, with 7 bases lining up with TRBD2. V shed 0 bases, J shed 2 bases, and the junction held 13 bases outside the gene matches. The germline CDR1 and CDR2 sequences are LGHNA and YSLEER. This CDR3 is 19 amino acids long. CDR3 DNA sequence: TGCGCCAGCAGCCAAGATTTCGGGGGGTCCCATCATACCTACAATGAGCAGTTCTTC. Translating gives CASSQDFGGSHHTYNEQFF.

V and J are TRBV14 and TRBJ1-1, with a possible D match to TRBD1 (5 bases). V lost 1 base and J 2 bases, leaving 11 bases between the germline ends. The germline V gene has CDR1 SGHDN and CDR2 FVKESK. The CDR3 loop spans 15 amino acids. The CDR3 sequence: CASSQGGAQNTEAFF. The CDR3 DNA reads TGTGCCAGCAGCCAAGGCGGGGCACAAAACACTGAAGCTTTCTTT.

Here the CDR3 DNA reads TGTGCCAGCAGCCGGACAGGGGAAGGCACTGAAGCTTTCTTT. Protein sequence: CASSRTGEGTEAFF. The V call is TRBV7-6, the J call TRBJ1-1, with TRBD1 matching 9 bases. The germline V gene has CDR1 SGHVS and CDR2 FNYEAQ. The CDR3 runs 14 residues. V lost 5 bases to trimming and J lost 4 bases; unmatched junction nucleotides: 5.

The genes are TRBV5-1 and TRBJ2-3; TRBD2 matches at 13 bases. In germline, CDR1 is SGHRS, CDR2 YFSETQ. V lost 4 bases, J lost 4 bases, and 6 bases stayed unmatched. The length of the CDR3 is 16 residues. CDR3 in amino acids: CASSRRLAGGADTQYF. The CDR3, as DNA: TGCGCCAGCAGCCGCCGACTAGCGGGGGGAGCAGATACGCAGTATTTT.

This clone was counted a single time. The DNA for the CDR3 is TGTGCCAGTAGTTTTAGCGGTAAGGAGCAGTATTTT. Amino acids: CASSFSGKEQYF. The genes are TRBV19 and TRBJ2-3; D possibly corresponds to TRBD2 (6 bases). Deletions cut 5 bases from V and 11 bases from J, with 14 bases between. Germline CDR1 reads LNHDA; CDR2 reads SQIVND (reference sequence). The CDR3 length is 12 residues.

The rearrangement joins TRBV7-9 to TRBJ1-5; D may be TRBD1 (5 bases). CDR3 length: 14 residues. Germline CDR1 and CDR2: SEHNR and FQNEAQ (reference sequence). The V end was cut by 1 base, the J end by 1 base, with 5 bases between. DNA of the CDR3: TGTGCCAGCAGCTTAGGACAGAGCAATCAGCCCCAGCATTTT. Translation: CASSLGQSNQPQHF.

J is TRBJ2-2 and V is TRBV6-1; D not certain. The germline V gene encodes CDR1 MNHNS and CDR2 SASEGT. This CDR3 is built from 13 residues. The chain's CDR3 is CATLLGSSGELFF. In nucleotides, the CDR3 is TGTGCAACTCTCCTCGGGTCTTCCGGGGAGCTGTTTTTT.

The V call is TRBV5-1, the J call TRBJ1-5; no firm D call. The CDR3 covers 15 residues. V was shortened by 0 bases and J by 0 bases, with 7 bases between the two germline ends. The germline gives CDR1 SGHRS, CDR2 YFSETQ. Here the CDR3 DNA reads TGCGCCAGCAGCTTGGAGGGCCATAGCAATCAGCCCCAGCATTTT. Its protein product is CASSLEGHSNQPQHF.

The CDR3 sequence: CASGRDYNEQFF. CDR3 nucleotide sequence: TGTGCCAGCGGCCGGGACTACAATGAGCAGTTCTTC. The chain links TRBV27 to TRBJ2-1; a weak D match, TRBD2 (5 bases). Germline V CDR1 and CDR2: MNHEY, SMNVEV (reference sequence). This CDR3 has 12 amino acids. V lost 8 bases, J lost 3 bases, and 8 bases lay in between.

The genes are TRBV9 and TRBJ1-4, with TRBD1 matching 8 bases. V dropped 3 bases and J dropped 1; count of bases not matched to a gene: 5. This CDR3 region has 16 residues. Germline V gives CDR1 SGDLS, CDR2 YYNGEE. CDR3 nucleotide sequence: TGTGCCAGCAGCGCCAAAGGACAGGGAACTAATGAAAAACTGTTTTTT. This translates into CASSAKGQGTNEKLFF.

The chain recombines TRBV15 with TRBJ2-1; the match to TRBD2 covers 7 bases. Trimming at V came to 3 bases and at J to 8 bases, leaving 4 bases not matched to a gene. There are 13 residues in the CDR3. From germline, CDR1 is LNHNV and CDR2 YYDKDF (reference sequence). This chain's CDR3 is CATSSLRGDEQFF. In DNA form, the CDR3 reads TGTGCCACCAGCAGCCTCCGGGGGGATGAGCAGTTCTTC.

The sample holds a few counts of this clone. The genes are TRBV29-1 and TRBJ1-1, with TRBD1 matching 7 bases. The CDR3 has 12 amino acids. The V and J ends lost 7 bases and 2 bases, in that order; junction bases with no gene match: 4. Germline lookup yields CDR1 SQVTM and CDR2 ANQGSEA. The CDR3 reads CSGHRGNTEAFF. CDR3 nucleotides: TGCAGCGGACACAGGGGTAACACTGAAGCTTTCTTT.

The CDR3 sequence is CASSEALQGQLNQPQHF. DNA of the CDR3: TGTGCCAGCAGTGAAGCGCTTCAGGGACAGCTAAATCAGCCCCAGCATTTT. This chain uses TRBV6-1 with TRBJ1-5, with TRBD1 identical over 7 bases. The CDR3 sequence is 17 residues long. The germline CDR1 and CDR2 sequences are MNHNS and SASEGT. Trimming at V came to 0 bases and at J to 4 bases, leaving 9 bases not matched to a gene.

This clone was counted once. J is TRBJ2-3 and V is TRBV7-3, with a tentative D call TRBD2 (6 bases). V lost 2 bases, J lost 1 base, and 10 bases lay in between. This CDR3 is 15 amino acids long. Germline V gene data show CDR1 as SGHTA and CDR2 as FQGTGA. The CDR3 is CASSLVSGGTDTQYF. The CDR3 coding sequence is TGTGCCAGCAGCTTAGTGTCGGGGGGCACAGATACGCAGTATTTT.

The rearrangement uses TRBV5-6 and TRBJ1-4; D may be TRBD1 (5 bases). CDR1 and CDR2 from the germline V gene are SGHDT and YYEEEE. With 2 bases removed from V and 5 bases from J, the gap between germline ends came to 10 bases. The CDR3 runs 14 residues. CDR3 residues: CASSFRGVNEKLFF. The CDR3 DNA sequence: TGTGCCAGCAGCTTCAGAGGGGTCAATGAAAAACTGTTTTTT.

The J gene is TRBJ1-2, the V gene TRBV5-6; 7 nucleotides agree with TRBD1. With 4 bases clipped from V and 6 bases from J, the junction kept 6 bases outside the gene matches. The CDR3 runs 13 residues. Germline assignment: CDR1 SGHDT and CDR2 YYEEEE. Here the CDR3 DNA reads TGTGCCAGCAGCCGGACAGGCGCGGATGGCTACACCTTC. This translates into CASSRTGADGYTF.